These T cell receptor beta chains were read from a single sample in a study of blood T cells in healthy people across ages. TCRdb called the 5' RACE reads again in MiXCR, with one record for every CDR3 protein. Here the sample spans over a million distinct CDR3 sequences, 40% to 50% being singletons. The source material was blood. All receptors derive from a woman aged 60-70 years in good health. Both conserved end residues are part of each CDR3. D genes are given only for firm matches. A clone size is listed for some rows: how often the clone was seen (once, few, many), or a class if it is expanded.

D	size	V	J	CDR3	DNA
.	few	TRBV12-3/TRBV12-4	TRBJ1-2	CASSPVSGAIYGYTF	TGTGCCAGCAGTCCCGTTTCAGGGGCCATCTATGGCTACACCTTC
.	few	TRBV27	TRBJ2-4	CASSETEGDIQYF	TGTGCCAGCAGTGAGACAGAGGGGGACATTCAGTACTTC
.	few	TRBV27	TRBJ2-6	CASTPGINSGANVLTF	TGTGCCAGCACCCCGGGGATAAACTCTGGGGCCAACGTCCTGACTTTC
TRBD2	few	TRBV15	TRBJ2-5	CATSRVAGGQETQYF	TGTGCCACCAGCAGAGTTGCGGGGGGGCAAGAGACCCAGTACTTC
TRBD1	.	TRBV30	TRBJ2-5	CAWSRDRVGETQYF	TGTGCCTGGAGCAGGGACAGGGTAGGGGAGACCCAGTACTTC
.	.	TRBV25-1	TRBJ2-7	CASRRDESSYNEQYF	TGTGCCAGCAGGAGGGACGAAAGCTCCTACAATGAGCAGTACTTC
.	.	TRBV28	TRBJ1-2	CASSLSERGSGYTF	TGTGCCAGCAGTTTATCAGAGCGAGGCTCGGGCTACACCTTC
.	.	TRBV12-3/TRBV12-4	TRBJ2-7	CASRLAPAYEQYF	TGTGCCAGCAGGTTAGCCCCAGCCTACGAGCAGTACTTC
.	.	TRBV12-3/TRBV12-4	TRBJ2-6	CASSPRAYSGANVLTF	TGTGCCAGCAGTCCCCGGGCCTACTCTGGGGCCAACGTCCTGACTTTC
TRBD2	.	TRBV5-1	TRBJ2-2	CASSLGSLAGAGELFF	TGCGCCAGCAGCTTGGGCTCACTAGCGGGAGCCGGGGAGCTGTTTTTT
TRBD2	many	TRBV25-1	TRBJ2-7	CASSALRERGSYEQYF	TGTGCCAGCAGTGCTTTAAGGGAGCGGGGGTCCTACGAGCAGTACTTC
TRBD1	.	TRBV5-1	TRBJ1-5	CASSLDRGNDQPQHF	TGCGCCAGCAGCTTGGACAGGGGCAACGATCAGCCCCAGCATTTT
TRBD1	few	TRBV3-1	TRBJ2-3	CASSHAPDRRSTDTQYF	TGTGCCAGCAGCCACGCACCGGACAGGCGTAGCACAGATACGCAGTATTTT
.	few	TRBV10-1	TRBJ2-7	CASSESGRINEQYF	TGCGCCAGCAGTGAGTCGGGTAGGATTAACGAGCAGTACTTC
.	.	TRBV5-1	TRBJ1-2	CASSPESRGGYGYTF	TGCGCCAGCAGCCCGGAAAGCAGGGGAGGCTATGGCTACACCTTC
TRBD1	.	TRBV18	TRBJ2-7	CASSRAGTGAYEQYF	TGTGCCAGCTCACGCGCCGGGACAGGGGCCTACGAGCAGTACTTC
.	.	TRBV6-1	TRBJ2-5	CASSGRTWGETQYF	TGTGCCAGCAGTGGACGGACTTGGGGGGAGACCCAGTACTTC
TRBD1	.	TRBV3-1	TRBJ2-3	CASSHGQGATQYF	TGTGCCAGCAGCCACGGTCAGGGGGCTACGCAGTATTTT
TRBD1	.	TRBV5-1	TRBJ2-5	CASNYRDRSNEQYF	TGCGCCAGCAACTACCGGGACAGATCTAATGAGCAGTACTTC
.	.	TRBV11-1	TRBJ2-7	CASSFGGYNYEQYF	TGTGCCAGCAGCTTTGGTGGCTACAACTACGAGCAGTACTTC
TRBD1	.	TRBV29-1	TRBJ1-1	CSVDPGQGASAFF	TGCAGCGTTGACCCGGGACAGGGGGCATCGGCTTTCTTT
TRBD2	.	TRBV20-1	TRBJ2-7	CSAHPEGRAYEQYF	TGCAGTGCTCACCCCGAAGGGAGGGCCTACGAGCAGTACTTC
.	.	TRBV30	TRBJ1-1	CAWTKGLLGTEAFF	TGTGCCTGGACCAAGGGGCTTCTCGGAACTGAAGCTTTCTTT
TRBD1	few	TRBV7-3	TRBJ2-3	CASSLKRQGPSDTQYF	TGTGCCAGCAGCTTAAAGAGACAGGGCCCGTCAGATACGCAGTATTTT
.	.	TRBV7-2	TRBJ1-6	CASSLDNRDKIPGYSPLHF	TGTGCCAGCAGCTTAGATAACAGGGATAAGATCCCCGGCTATTCACCCCTCCACTTT
TRBD2	.	TRBV20-1	TRBJ2-1	CSAEGAGVFQETQFF	TGCAGTGCCGAAGGGGCGGGGGTGTTCCAAGAGACCCAGTTCTTC
.	few	TRBV5-1	TRBJ2-5	CASSLEQKETQYF	TGCGCCAGCAGCTTGGAACAGAAAGAGACCCAGTACTTC
TRBD2	.	TRBV5-1	TRBJ2-1	CASSPGLAGESYNEQFF	TGCGCCAGCAGCCCTGGACTAGCGGGAGAATCCTACAATGAGCAGTTCTTC
.	few	TRBV7-2	TRBJ2-1	CASSLESVKYNEQFF	TGTGCCAGCAGCTTAGAGAGCGTGAAGTACAATGAGCAGTTCTTC
.	few	TRBV3-1	TRBJ2-7	CASSQGGLAAYEQYF	TGTGCCAGCAGCCAAGGGGGGCTAGCGGCCTACGAGCAGTACTTC
TRBD2	.	TRBV2	TRBJ2-1	CARSGDGSESSYNEQFF	TGTGCCAGAAGCGGGGACGGGAGCGAAAGCTCCTACAATGAGCAGTTCTTC
.	few	TRBV27	TRBJ2-5	CASYPPATQYF	TGTGCCAGCTACCCCCCAGCGACCCAGTACTTC
.	few	TRBV2	TRBJ1-6	CASSDRGTYNSPLHF	TGTGCCAGCAGTGATCGGGGGACCTATAATTCACCCCTCCACTTT
.	few	TRBV9	TRBJ2-1	CASSAGIYNEQFF	TGTGCCAGCAGCGCGGGGATTTACAATGAGCAGTTCTTC
TRBD2	many	TRBV11-2	TRBJ2-3	CASSLDGLAPILTDTQYF	TGTGCCAGCAGCTTGGACGGACTAGCGCCAATACTCACAGATACGCAGTATTTT
TRBD2	.	TRBV4-2	TRBJ2-7	CASSQGTGTSGDEQYF	TGTGCCAGCAGCCAGGGGACCGGGACTAGCGGCGACGAGCAGTACTTC
.	.	TRBV12-3/TRBV12-4	TRBJ2-1	CARGYAQQFF	TGTGCCCGCGGGTACGCTCAGCAGTTCTTC
.	.	TRBV10-3	TRBJ1-2	CAISEGGPAGYGYTF	TGTGCCATCAGTGAGGGAGGCCCCGCAGGCTATGGCTACACCTTC
TRBD1	many	TRBV7-2	TRBJ1-2	CASSLSRTGGGYTF	TGTGCCAGCAGCTTATCCCGGACAGGGGGTGGCTACACCTTC
TRBD1	.	TRBV7-3	TRBJ2-3	CASSRGRETDTQYF	TGTGCCAGCAGCAGGGGGCGCGAGACAGATACGCAGTATTTT
.	few	TRBV7-3	TRBJ2-5	CASSFRGVETQYF	TGTGCCAGCAGCTTCAGGGGAGTAGAGACCCAGTACTTC